This entry lists 15 T cell receptor beta chains sequenced from one sample in a study of CD8+CD57+ T cells in acquired aplastic anemia. An expansion of CD8+CD57+ cells by flow cytometry had been shown in patients chosen for sequencing. Genomic DNA, serving as template, underwent TCR beta VDJ and CDR3 profiling. Via MiXCR, TCRdb re-called the reads, giving one row per CDR3 protein. The table has about 200,000 distinct CDR3 sequences, approximately 65% seen once. Sequencing was carried out using sorted CD4+, CD8+, or CD8+CD57+ T cells (not recorded which) from PBMCs. The receptor source for this set is a human donor with aplastic anemia.

The chain recombines TRBV7-9 with TRBJ2-2; D is uncertain. CDR1 is SEHNR, CDR2 FQNEAQ, per germline (reference sequence). Trimming pared 6 bases from V and 3 bases from J, leaving 8 bases between. The CDR3 totals 13 residues. For the CDR3, the DNA is TGTGCCAGCAGAACCCGGGACACCGGGGAGCTGTTTTTT. Its translation is CASRTRDTGELFF. The full variable domain, rest sourced from reference TRBV7-9 and TRBJ2-2, is DTGVSQNPRHKITKRGQNVTFRCDPISEHNRLYWYRQTLGQGPEFLTYFQNEAQLEKSRLLSDRFSAERPKGSFSTLEIQRTEQGDSAMYLCASRTRDTGELFFGEGSRLTVL.

The chain recombines TRBV10-3 with TRBJ1-1, with D maybe TRBD1 (5 bases). Germline V gene lookup returns CDR1 ENHRY and CDR2 SYGVKD. V dropped 6 bases and J dropped 1 base, with 9 bases sitting between them. CDR3 length: 13 residues. The CDR3 coding sequence is TGTGCCATCAGGGAAACAGGGAACACTGAAGCTTTCTTT. Translating gives CAIRETGNTEAFF.

The genes are TRBV25-1 and TRBJ1-2; D gene ambiguous. CDR1 and CDR2 (germline): MGHDK, SYGVNS. V lost 5 bases and J lost 2, with 9 bases in between. The CDR3 spans 13 residues. CDR3 residues: CASSRAGNYGYTF. Written as DNA, the CDR3 is TGTGCCAGCAGTAGGGCGGGGAACTATGGCTACACCTTC.

The rearrangement uses TRBV24-1 and TRBJ2-5, with D possibly called TRBD1 or TRBD2 (6 bases each). The length of the CDR3 is 14 residues. Trimming shortened V by 11 bases and J by 3 bases, and 18 bases separated the two germline ends. CDR1 is KGHDR and CDR2 is SFDVKD in the germline V gene. The CDR3 loop is CASRWGRGEETQYF. In DNA, the CDR3 is TGTGCCAGCCGATGGGGGCGGGGAGAAGAGACCCAGTACTTC.

The chain combines TRBV2 with TRBJ2-7, with D perhaps being TRBD1 or TRBD2 (5 bases each). Trimming removed 6 bases from V and 4 bases from J, with 16 bases in between. CDR1 and CDR2 (germline): SNHLY, FYNNEI. This CDR3 spans 14 amino acids. CDR3 bases: TGTGCCAGCAGCCTCCTGGGGGTAAGGTACGAGCAGTACTTC. Its translation: CASSLLGVRYEQYF.

The V and J genes are TRBV20-1 and TRBJ1-1; D may be TRBD1 (5 bases). V was trimmed by 6 bases and J by 0 bases, leaving 14 bases between them. This CDR3 contains 14 residues. CDR1 and CDR2 from the germline V gene are DFQATT and SNEGSKA (reference sequence). CDR3 amino acids: CSARDGSMNTEAFF. CDR3 sequence (DNA): TGCAGTGCCCGGGACGGAAGCATGAACACTGAAGCTTTCTTT.

This clonotype was detected a few times. V usage is TRBV7-9 and J usage is TRBJ2-3, with D possibly matching TRBD2 (6 bases). Per the germline V gene, CDR1 is SEHNR and CDR2 is FQNEAQ (reference sequence). This CDR3 has 17 amino acids. The V end lost 2 bases, the J end lost 0 bases, and 15 bases lay between the germline ends. CDR3 DNA sequence: TGTGCCAGCAGCTTAATGACGGCGGGAAAAAGCACAGATACGCAGTATTTT. Encoded protein: CASSLMTAGKSTDTQYF.

The J gene is TRBJ1-4, the V gene TRBV7-2, with 9 bases that match TRBD1. CDR3 length: 12 amino acids. From germline, CDR1 is SGHTA and CDR2 FQGNSA. After removal of 6 bases from V and 10 bases from J, the junction contained 3 bases not matched to a gene. The chain's CDR3 is CASRSTGGKLFF. CDR3 sequence (DNA): TGTGCCAGCAGATCGACAGGGGGAAAACTGTTTTTT.

V is TRBV7-2 and J is TRBJ2-3; 7 nucleotides align to TRBD2. This CDR3 has 15 amino acids. Germline lookup yields CDR1 SGHTA and CDR2 FQGNSA. The V and J ends lost 0 bases and 6 bases, in that order; junction bases with no gene match: 6. The CDR3 DNA sequence: TGTGCCAGCAGCTTAGCTGGCGGGAGAGCTGATACGCAGTATTTT. Protein: CASSLAGGRADTQYF.

Ten or more counts support this clonotype. This rearrangement joins TRBV12-3 or TRBV12-4 to TRBJ1-3, with D possibly being TRBD1 (5 bases). This CDR3 has 16 residues. The V gene lost 6 bases and the J gene lost 0 bases, with 15 bases spanning the gap. CDR3 nucleotide sequence: TGTGCCAGCAGCCCCTGGACACCCAGCTCTGGAAACACCATATATTTT. Amino acids: CASSPWTPSSGNTIYF.

The chain employs TRBV10-1 and TRBJ2-7; 7 nucleotides match TRBD2. V lost 5 bases, J lost 3 bases, and 7 bases stayed unmatched. Per germline, CDR1 WNHNN and CDR2 SYGVQD (reference sequence). The CDR3 has 14 residues. As DNA, the CDR3 is TGCGCCAGCAGTTACGGCGGGGGTCTCTACGAGCAGTACTTC. Translating it yields CASSYGGGLYEQYF.

This chain links TRBV11-3 with TRBJ2-7; D is perhaps TRBD2 (6 bases). The germline V gene has CDR1 SGHNT and CDR2 YENEEA. This CDR3 region has 16 residues. Trimming took off 1 base at V and 0 bases at J, with 13 bases between the two ends. The CDR3 here is CASSLVGTLSSYEQYF. The CDR3 DNA is TGTGCCAGCAGCTTAGTAGGGACTTTGAGCTCCTACGAGCAGTACTTC.

The chain employs TRBV29-1 and TRBJ2-5; D remains unclear. Between the trimmed V and J ends, which lost 3 bases and 4 bases, there was a span of 15 bases. The V gene's germline CDR1 is SQVTM and CDR2 ANQGSEA. The CDR3 has 14 residues. CDR3 DNA: TGCAGCGTTGAGGGGTTAGTCTCAACAGAGACCCAGTACTTC. Its translation is CSVEGLVSTETQYF.

This clonotype was counted only a few times. The rearrangement uses TRBV13 and TRBJ2-7; a weak D match, TRBD1 (6 bases). Trimming pared 0 bases from V and 3 bases from J, leaving 9 bases between. This CDR3 is built from 14 residues. The germline V gene has CDR1 PRHDT and CDR2 FYEKMQ (reference sequence). CDR3 residues: CASSLGMDSYEQYF. The CDR3, as DNA: TGTGCCAGCAGCTTAGGCATGGACAGCTACGAGCAGTACTTC.

The chain uses TRBV5-6 and TRBJ2-2, with 13 bases that match TRBD2. The CDR3 contains 16 residues. The V gene's germline CDR1 is SGHDT and CDR2 YYEEEE. The junction had 5 bases not matched to a gene; V was cut back by 4 bases and J by 5 bases. The CDR3 DNA sequence: TGTGCCAGCAGCCAAGGACTAGCGGGAGTAACCGGGGAGCTGTTTTTT. Translated, it gives CASSQGLAGVTGELFF.